The 25 T cell receptor beta chains below were found in one sample sequenced in a study of long-term antiretroviral therapy in people with HIV. With survey level as its setting, the immunoSEQ assay was v3.0. Clones were read by immunoSEQ multiplex PCR, and TCRdb kept only the in-frame ones, dropping some. The sample includes tens of thousands of clones, around 93% of them seen just once. The sequencing used unsorted PBMCs, collected around 7.4 years after starting antiretroviral therapy. These receptors originate from a man between 50 and 59 years old with HIV.

V and J are TRBV9 and TRBJ2-7; TRBD2 might be the D (5 bases). Germline assignment: CDR1 SGDLS and CDR2 YYNGEE. V lost 4 bases and J 0 bases, leaving 11 bases between the germline ends. The CDR3 runs 14 residues. The CDR3 nucleotides read TGTGCCAGCAGCTTCGACGGGGACTCCTACGAGCAGTACTTC. It is translated as CASSFDGDSYEQYF.

V usage is TRBV21-1 and J usage is TRBJ2-2; whether TRBD2, the table's D call, matches the DNA was not checked. TRBV21-1 is a pseudogene segment. The CDR3 runs 14 residues. In DNA, the CDR3 is TGTGCCAGCAGCAGAGGAACTGACACCGGGGAGCTGTTTTTT. Translated, it gives CASSRGTDTGELFF.

V and J are TRBV9 and TRBJ2-1; 7 nucleotides agree with TRBD1. Germline-derived CDR1 and CDR2 are SGDLS and YYNGEE. The CDR3 extends over 15 amino acids. V was pared by 3 bases and J by 0 bases, with 3 bases of the junction left unmatched. The chain's CDR3 is CASSAGTASYNEQFF. As DNA, the CDR3 is TGTGCCAGCAGCGCCGGGACAGCCTCCTACAATGAGCAGTTCTTC.

The rearrangement links TRBV30 to TRBJ1-4, with 7 bases fitting TRBD1. CDR1 is GTSNPN, CDR2 SVGIG, per germline (reference sequence). With 0 bases clipped from V and 8 bases from J, the junction kept 12 bases outside the gene matches. The CDR3 spans 16 residues. DNA for the CDR3: TGTGCCTGGAGTGTACTAATGACAGGGATCGACGAAAAACTGTTTTTT. Protein sequence: CAWSVLMTGIDEKLFF.

The CDR3 sequence is CASRGLTGENEQFF. CDR3 nucleotide sequence: TGCGCCAGCAGGGGACTCACTGGAGAGAATGAGCAGTTCTTC. The chain uses TRBV5-1 and TRBJ2-1; D perhaps matches TRBD2 (6 bases). Per the germline V gene, CDR1 is SGHRS and CDR2 is YFSETQ. V shed 5 bases and J shed 7 bases, with 16 bases lying between them. The CDR3 runs 14 residues.

The DNA of the CDR3 is TGCGCCAGCAGCTTGCGGACAGGGGAAGCTATTGGCTACACCTTC. This encodes CASSLRTGEAIGYTF. V and J are TRBV5-1 and TRBJ1-2, with 9 positions matching TRBD1. The CDR3 runs to 15 residues. Germline trimming cut 1 base from V and 7 bases from J; bases unmatched to any gene: 8. Germline V gene lookup returns CDR1 SGHRS and CDR2 YFSETQ.

The gene calls are TRBV27 and TRBJ2-3; 7 bases map to TRBD2. The junction had 3 bases not matched to a gene; V was cut back by 2 bases and J by 1 base. The germline V gene encodes CDR1 MNHEY and CDR2 SMNVEV (reference sequence). CDR3 length: 15 residues. For the CDR3, the DNA is TGTGCCAGCAGTTTAGGGAGCGGGGGCACAGATACGCAGTATTTT. Encoded protein: CASSLGSGGTDTQYF.

The genes are TRBV14 and TRBJ2-7; TRBD1 agrees at 7 bases. Germline CDR1 SGHDN, CDR2 FVKESK. The CDR3 is 13 amino acids. V gave up 3 bases and J gave up 5 bases; unmatched junction bases: 4. The CDR3 coding sequence is TGTGCCAGCAGCCACGACAGGGTCCACGAGCAGTACTTC. This gives the protein CASSHDRVHEQYF.

This chain uses TRBV29-1 with TRBJ1-4; no clear D gene. The CDR3 spans 15 residues. Trimming removed 4 bases from V and 7 bases from J, with 19 bases in between. Germline CDR1 and CDR2: SQVTM and ANQGSEA. The CDR3 DNA is TGCAGCGTTGTCTTGCCGGGAAGCGGGCCTGAAAAACTGTTTTTT. This gives the protein CSVVLPGSGPEKLFF. Full variable domain (outside the CDR3, taken from reference TRBV29-1 and TRBJ1-4): SAVISQKPSRDICQRGTSLTIQCQVDSQVTMMFWYRQQPGQSLTLIATANQGSEATYESGFVIDKFPISRPNLTFSTLTVSNMSPEDSSIYLCSVVLPGSGPEKLFFGSGTQLSVL.

The chain uses TRBV15 and TRBJ1-3, with TRBD1 matching over 11 bases. The V gene end was trimmed by 3 bases and the J gene end by 4 bases; junction bases not matched to a gene: 2. The CDR3 is 15 amino acids. Germline lookup yields CDR1 LNHNV and CDR2 YYDKDF (reference sequence). The CDR3 sequence is CATSRRDRGGNTIYF. The CDR3, as DNA: TGTGCCACCAGCAGGCGGGACAGGGGGGGAAACACCATATATTTT. The complete variable domain, with remaining parts taken from reference TRBV15 and TRBJ1-3, reads DAMVIQNPRYQVTQFGKPVTLSCSQTLNHNVMYWYQQKSSQAPKLLFHYYDKDFNNEADTPDNFQSRRPNTSFCFLDIRSPGLGDTAMYLCATSRRDRGGNTIYFGEGSWLTVV.

This chain uses TRBV5-1 with TRBJ2-3, with 9 bases lining up with TRBD2. J was trimmed by 1 base and V by 4 bases; bases with no gene match: 13. Germline assignment: CDR1 SGHRS and CDR2 YFSETQ. CDR3 length equals 18 residues. Here the CDR3 DNA reads TGCGCCAGCAGCACGGTGGGTGGAGCGGGGGGCCGCACAGATACGCAGTATTTT. Amino acid sequence: CASSTVGGAGGRTDTQYF.

The V and J genes are TRBV27 and TRBJ1-5, with a possible D match to TRBD1 (5 bases). Germline V gene sequence: CDR1 MNHEY, CDR2 SMNVEV (reference sequence). V shed 6 bases and J shed 0 bases, with 12 bases lying between them. This CDR3 spans 15 amino acids. CDR3: CASRNTGYSNQPQHF. CDR3 DNA sequence: TGTGCCAGCAGGAATACAGGATATAGCAATCAGCCCCAGCATTTT.

The V and J genes are TRBV29-1 and TRBJ1-2; D not certain. Germline CDR1 SQVTM, CDR2 ANQGSEA. Trimming left V 5 bases short and J 8 bases short, with 18 bases between. This CDR3 has 13 amino acids. This CDR3 is CSVTRTWREGYTF. The CDR3 DNA reads TGCAGCGTTACCCGGACCTGGAGGGAAGGCTACACCTTC. Full variable domain (missing parts from reference TRBV29-1 and TRBJ1-2): SAVISQKPSRDICQRGTSLTIQCQVDSQVTMMFWYRQQPGQSLTLIATANQGSEATYESGFVIDKFPISRPNLTFSTLTVSNMSPEDSSIYLCSVTRTWREGYTFGSGTRLTVV.

The chain is built from TRBV5-1 and TRBJ1-1; a weak D match, TRBD1 (6 bases). The germline V and J ends were trimmed by 6 bases and 1 base, with 10 bases remaining between them. From germline, CDR1 is SGHRS and CDR2 YFSETQ. This CDR3 has 13 amino acids. In DNA, the CDR3 is TGCGCCAGCACTGAAGGGGGGAACACTGAAGCTTTCTTT. Translating it yields CASTEGGNTEAFF.

The chain links TRBV9 to TRBJ1-1, with D tentatively TRBD1 (5 bases). V lost 1 base and J 7 bases, leaving 11 bases between the germline ends. CDR3 length: 13 amino acids. Germline-derived CDR1 and CDR2 are SGDLS and YYNGEE. The chain's CDR3 is CASSVNSGNEAFF. CDR3 coding DNA: TGTGCCAGCAGCGTAAATTCAGGGAATGAAGCTTTCTTT.

V is TRBV5-1 and J is TRBJ1-4, with D unclear. The CDR3 contains 17 residues. CDR1 is SGHRS and CDR2 is YFSETQ in the germline V gene. V was pared by 9 bases and J by 0 bases, with 21 bases between. The CDR3 DNA is TGCGCCACCCTGTTGGGCACCCGACTTGCAACTAATGAAAAACTGTTTTTT. This codes for CATLLGTRLATNEKLFF.

This rearrangement joins TRBV30 to TRBJ2-7; weak D call: TRBD1 (5 bases). Germline-derived CDR1 and CDR2 are GTSNPN and SVGIG (reference sequence). V was clipped by 5 bases and J by 6 bases, with 14 bases between them. The CDR3 covers 12 residues. CDR3 sequence: CAWSRVAGEQYF. CDR3 DNA sequence: TGTGCCTGGTCCAGGGTTGCCGGCGAGCAGTACTTC.

CDR3 in amino acids: CASSPGQGLVYTF. The CDR3 DNA is TGTGCCAGCAGTCCGGGACAGGGGTTGGTCTACACCTTC. The chain combines TRBV28 with TRBJ1-2; 10 nucleotides line up with TRBD1. V lost 5 bases to trimming and J lost 10 bases; unmatched junction nucleotides: 7. CDR1 and CDR2 from the germline V gene are MDHEN and SYDVKM. CDR3 length equals 13 residues.

This chain connects TRBV28 to TRBJ2-7; perhaps D is TRBD1 or TRBD2 (6 bases each). Trimming shortened V by 4 bases and J by 3 bases, and 13 bases separated the two germline ends. The CDR3 is made up of 14 amino acids. Germline V gives CDR1 MDHEN, CDR2 SYDVKM. The CDR3 loop is CASSSGGSLYEQYF. For the CDR3, the DNA is TGTGCCAGCAGTTCCGGGGGCTCTCTCTACGAGCAGTACTTC. Using reference TRBV28 and TRBJ2-7 for the parts outside the CDR3, the full variable domain is DVKVTQSSRYLVKRTGEKVFLECVQDMDHENMFWYRQDPGLGLRLIYFSYDVKMKEKGDIPEGYSVSREKKERFSLILESASTNQTSMYLCASSSGGSLYEQYFGPGTRLTVT.

The count of this clone is one. V is TRBV29-1 and J is TRBJ2-1; 13 bases map to TRBD2. J was trimmed by 3 bases and V by 0 bases; bases with no gene match: 5. The CDR3 covers 17 residues. Germline V CDR1 and CDR2: SQVTM, ANQGSEA. The CDR3 spells CSVEEGLAGILYNEQFF. CDR3 in DNA: TGCAGCGTTGAAGAGGGACTAGCGGGGATACTCTACAATGAGCAGTTCTTC.

The chain is built from TRBV25-1 and TRBJ2-5; D remains unclear. Judging by the DNA end, TRBJ2-7 fits better; the J call may be wrong. There are 13 residues in the CDR3. CDR1 is MGHDK and CDR2 is SYGVNS in the germline V gene. CDR3 in DNA: TGTGCCAGCCTTGAGGCCGGCTCCTACGAGCAGTACTTC. Residues: CASLEAGSYEQYF.

The chain recombines TRBV5-5 with TRBJ2-2, with TRBD1 matching over 9 bases. Trimming took 5 bases from V and 2 from J; bases not matched to a gene: 7. Germline lookup yields CDR1 SGHKS and CDR2 YYEKEE (reference sequence). The CDR3 is made up of 16 amino acids. This chain's CDR3 is CASRYPGQGNTGELFF. The CDR3, as DNA: TGTGCCAGCAGGTACCCGGGACAGGGAAACACCGGGGAGCTGTTTTTT.

J is TRBJ2-2 and V is TRBV5-6; no clear D. The V and J ends lost 4 bases and 3 bases respectively, with 13 bases between them. The CDR3 has 15 residues. Germline CDR1 and CDR2: SGHDT and YYEEEE. CDR3 in DNA: TGTGCCAGCAGCCCCCGGGCCAGACACACCGGGGAGCTGTTTTTT. Protein sequence: CASSPRARHTGELFF. Together with reference TRBV5-6 and TRBJ2-2, the CDR3 gives the full variable domain: DAGVTQSPTHLIKTRGQQVTLRCSPKSGHDTVSWYQQALGQGPQFIFQYYEEEERQRGNFPDRFSGHQFPNYSSELNVNALLLGDSALYLCASSPRARHTGELFFGEGSRLTVL.

The CDR3 sequence: CASTEGGSYNSPLHF. The CDR3 DNA reads TGCGCCAGCACCGAGGGGGGGTCCTATAATTCACCCCTCCACTTT. The chain employs TRBV10-2 and TRBJ1-6, with D possibly being TRBD1 (6 bases). This CDR3 contains 15 residues. CDR1 is WSHSY and CDR2 is SAAADI in the germline V gene. Between the trimmed V and J ends, which lost 7 bases and 1 base, there was a span of 11 bases.

J is TRBJ2-2 and V is TRBV7-6; TRBD2 agrees at 13 bases. The length of the CDR3 is 17 residues. Losses at the gene ends were 5 bases for V and 6 bases for J; bases not matched to a gene: 9. The germline V gene encodes CDR1 SGHVS and CDR2 FNYEAQ. CDR3 sequence (DNA): TGTGCCAGCAGCGCAACGACTAGCGGGGGGTCCCCCGGGGAGCTGTTTTTT. It translates to CASSATTSGGSPGELFF.